The 20 T cell receptor beta chains presented below share a single source sample, sequenced in a study of T cells after posttransplantation cyclophosphamide. Here immunoSEQ multiplex PCR was the method, and the copy in TCRdb shows in-frame clones only, minus some. Listed for the sample are approximately 39,000 clones, none seen a single time. The sequenced sample was PBMCs. The receptors were sampled from a girl aged 5 to 17 in good health, CMV-negative, and a related stem cell transplant donor.

The CDR3 DNA follows: TGTGCCAGCAGCTTAGAAGGCAGGTTACCCGCGAACACCGGGGAGCTGTTTTTT. Protein: CASSLEGRLPANTGELFF. V usage is TRBV7-9 and J usage is TRBJ2-2; D remains unclear. Germline CDR1 SEHNR, CDR2 FQNEAQ (reference sequence). The V and J ends lost 1 base and 0 bases respectively, with 15 bases between them. The CDR3 has 18 residues.

This clone was detected many times. The chain couples TRBV6-5 to TRBJ1-1; D possibly corresponds to TRBD1 (6 bases). The ends were cut back, 1 base at V and 1 base at J, with 7 bases in the middle. Germline V gene lookup returns CDR1 MNHEY and CDR2 SVGAGI. This CDR3 is 14 amino acids long. In nucleotides, the CDR3 is TGTGCCAGCAGTTACTTGACAGGGAACACTGAAGCTTTCTTT. It specifies CASSYLTGNTEAFF.

This chain joins TRBV7-2 and TRBJ1-1; no clear D. Germline V CDR1 and CDR2: SGHTA, FQGNSA. V was cut by 1 base and J by 5 bases, with 8 bases left in between. The CDR3 covers 13 residues. The CDR3 region has the DNA TGTGCCAGCAGCTTAGGGACGGGGACTGAAGCTTTCTTT. Residues: CASSLGTGTEAFF. Supplemented by reference TRBV7-2 and TRBJ1-1, the full variable domain reads GAGVSQSPSNKVTEKGKDVELRCDPISGHTALYWYRQSLGQGLEFLIYFQGNSAPDKSGLPSDRFSAERTGGSVSTLTIQRTQQEDSAVYLCASSLGTGTEAFFGQGTRLTVV.

This clone was counted many times. This rearrangement joins TRBV5-1 to TRBJ2-5; weak D call: TRBD1 (5 bases). The CDR3 sequence is 17 residues long. Germline CDR1 reads SGHRS; CDR2 reads YFSETQ. The germline V and J ends were trimmed by 0 bases and 3 bases, with 18 bases remaining between them. This CDR3 is CASSLGNQGIVKETQYF. CDR3 nucleotide sequence: TGCGCCAGCAGCTTGGGTAATCAGGGTATTGTAAAAGAGACCCAGTACTTC.

In its sample, this clone was seen many times. This chain links TRBV5-6 with TRBJ2-1; 8 positions match TRBD2. The CDR3 totals 13 residues. V lost 3 bases to trimming and J lost 6 bases; unmatched junction nucleotides: 2. Germline CDR1 SGHDT, CDR2 YYEEEE. CDR3: CASSWGTSNEQFF. CDR3 nucleotides: TGTGCCAGCAGCTGGGGGACTAGCAATGAGCAGTTCTTC.

Ten or more counts support this clone. CDR3 nucleotides: TGTGCCAGCAGCCCCCACCCGACAGGGTTTGGCACTGAAGCTTTCTTT. It is translated as CASSPHPTGFGTEAFF. V usage is TRBV7-2 and J usage is TRBJ1-1; 7 bases line up with TRBD1. The CDR3 consists of 16 residues. V trimming: 5 bases; J trimming: 4 bases; junction bases outside the gene matches: 13. Germline V gives CDR1 SGHTA, CDR2 FQGNSA.

This clone has a count of ten or more. This rearrangement joins TRBV29-1 to TRBJ2-7; D unclear. The CDR3 has 13 residues. The germline V gene has CDR1 SQVTM and CDR2 ANQGSEA. V was pared by 6 bases and J by 5 bases, with 17 bases between. The CDR3 coding sequence is TGCAGCGTGACGAAGAGGAATCGGGACGAGCAGTACTTC. Its protein product is CSVTKRNRDEQYF.

This clone was seen a handful of times. The chain combines TRBV9 with TRBJ2-5; 10 nucleotides agree with TRBD2. Looked up from germline, CDR1 is SGDLS and CDR2 is YYNGEE. This CDR3 comprises 19 residues. J was trimmed by 2 bases and V by 4 bases; bases with no gene match: 17. This CDR3 reads CASSPEFSIAGGRQETQYF. CDR3 coding DNA: TGTGCCAGCAGCCCCGAATTCTCCATAGCGGGGGGAAGACAAGAGACCCAGTACTTC.

This clone was observed many times. The gene calls are TRBV7-6 and TRBJ1-4; TRBD1 matches 7 bases. Germline-derived CDR1 and CDR2 are SGHVS and FNYEAQ. The CDR3 has 12 amino acids. The V and J ends lost 0 bases and 14 bases, in that order; junction bases with no gene match: 3. This chain's CDR3 is CASSLAGRGLFF. CDR3 DNA: TGTGCCAGCAGCTTAGCGGGCAGGGGGCTGTTTTTT. The full variable domain, with the rest looked up from reference TRBV7-6 and TRBJ1-4, is GAGVSQSPRYKVTKRGQDVALRCDPISGHVSLYWYRQALGQGPEFLTYFNYEAQQDKSGLPNDRFSAERPEGSISTLTIQRTEQRDSAMYRCASSLAGRGLFFGSGTQLSVL.

In this sample, this clone turned up a few times. This sequence joins TRBV10-3 and TRBJ2-5; the D gene is possibly TRBD2 (6 bases). V lost 3 bases to trimming and J lost 1 base, with 15 bases between them. CDR3 size: 16 residues. Per germline, CDR1 ENHRY and CDR2 SYGVKD. CDR3 residues: CAISDPVGGFQETQYF. CDR3 bases: TGTGCCATCAGTGACCCCGTGGGGGGATTCCAAGAGACCCAGTACTTC.

There are many counts of this clone. The chain couples TRBV29-1 to TRBJ2-1, with 10 bases identical to TRBD1. The CDR3 is made up of 14 amino acids. J was trimmed by 7 bases and V by 6 bases; bases with no gene match: 9. The germline V gene encodes CDR1 SQVTM and CDR2 ANQGSEA. CDR3 coding DNA: TGCAGCGTCGTCAGGGGGGACAGGGGTAATGAGCAGTTCTTC. It is translated as CSVVRGDRGNEQFF.

This clone occurred many times. The chain is built from TRBV5-6 and TRBJ2-7; 7 nucleotides align to TRBD1. This CDR3 has 14 residues. Per the germline V gene, CDR1 is SGHDT and CDR2 is YYEEEE. V was clipped by 2 bases and J by 2 bases; unmatched bases: 4. This CDR3 is CASSLLTGTYEQYF. Written as DNA, the CDR3 is TGTGCCAGCAGCTTATTGACAGGGACCTACGAGCAGTACTTC.

The chain carries TRBV9 and TRBJ2-2; tentative D call: TRBD1 (5 bases). The CDR3 is made up of 15 amino acids. Trimming shortened V by 4 bases and J by 1 base, and 11 bases separated the two germline ends. Germline V lookup: CDR1 SGDLS, CDR2 YYNGEE. The CDR3 loop is CASSFSRENTGELFF. CDR3 DNA sequence: TGTGCCAGCAGCTTTAGCAGGGAGAACACCGGGGAGCTGTTTTTT.

Many counts were recorded for this clone. The V gene is TRBV6-1, the J gene TRBJ2-7; D unresolved. V was trimmed by 5 bases and J by 7 bases, leaving 9 bases between them. CDR3 size: 11 residues. The germline gives CDR1 MNHNS, CDR2 SASEGT. CDR3 loop: CASSKLVEQYF. As DNA, the CDR3 is TGTGCCAGCAGTAAACTCGTGGAGCAGTACTTC.

The sample holds many counts of this clone. CDR3 nucleotides: TGTGCCAGCCGGAAAGGCTGGAGCACTGAAGCTTTCTTT. Translated, it gives CASRKGWSTEAFF. The rearrangement uses TRBV27 and TRBJ1-1; the D is unclear. The germline V gene has CDR1 MNHEY and CDR2 SMNVEV (reference sequence). V was trimmed by 8 bases and J by 4 bases, leaving 14 bases between them. CDR3 length equals 13 residues.

This clone was seen repeatedly, ten times or more. This rearrangement joins TRBV29-1 to TRBJ2-7, with TRBD1 matching 7 bases. Germline V CDR1 and CDR2: SQVTM, ANQGSEA. The CDR3 spans 13 residues. The trim removed 3 bases at V and 3 bases at J, leaving 5 bases unmatched. CDR3 DNA: TGCAGCGTTGATGAGACAGGGAGCTACGAGCAGTACTTC. Amino acid sequence: CSVDETGSYEQYF.

This clone appeared many times. V is TRBV29-1 and J is TRBJ1-1; perhaps TRBD1 as D (6 bases). In germline, CDR1 is SQVTM, CDR2 ANQGSEA. This CDR3 has 14 amino acids. Between the trimmed V and J ends, which lost 7 bases and 1 base, there was a span of 16 bases. The CDR3 bases are TGCAGCGCCCTAGGTGGACAGTCGAACACTGAAGCTTTCTTT. This codes for CSALGGQSNTEAFF.

This clone came up many times. The chain carries TRBV6-6 and TRBJ1-5; 8 bases map to TRBD1. The CDR3 loop spans 14 amino acids. V shed 4 bases, J shed 4 bases, and the junction held 3 bases outside the gene matches. Germline assignment: CDR1 MNHNY and CDR2 SVGAGI (reference sequence). As DNA, the CDR3 is TGTGCCAGCAGTTTGACAGGGGAGAATCAGCCCCAGCATTTT. Translated: CASSLTGENQPQHF.

This clone was seen at least ten times. The chain is built from TRBV28 and TRBJ2-6; tentatively, D is TRBD1 (8 bases). Trimming removed 3 bases from V and 0 bases from J, with 15 bases in between. The CDR3 is 18 residues long. Germline-derived CDR1 and CDR2 are MDHEN and SYDVKM. CDR3 loop: CASSLGGTGPSGANVLTF. The CDR3 DNA follows: TGTGCCAGCAGTTTGGGGGGGACAGGCCCCTCTGGGGCCAACGTCCTGACTTTC.

This clone turned up a few times. This chain connects TRBV7-2 to TRBJ1-2; a weak D match, TRBD1 (6 bases). The CDR3 extends over 15 amino acids. Deletions cut 4 bases from V and 4 bases from J, with 16 bases between. Per germline, CDR1 SGHTA and CDR2 FQGNSA. CDR3 nucleotides: TGTGCCAGCAGCTCCCTGTGGGGGCCGGGCTATGGCTACACCTTC. Its translation: CASSSLWGPGYGYTF. The full variable domain, in which reference TRBV7-2 and TRBJ1-2 provide the parts outside the CDR3, is GAGVSQSPSNKVTEKGKDVELRCDPISGHTALYWYRQSLGQGLEFLIYFQGNSAPDKSGLPSDRFSAERTGGSVSTLTIQRTQQEDSAVYLCASSSLWGPGYGYTFGSGTRLTVV.